The clone carrying this T cell receptor beta chain appeared a few times. Its antigen is undetermined. Trimming removed 4 bases from V and 1 base from J, with 17 bases in between. Germline V lookup: CDR1 SGHRS, CDR2 YFSETQ. The CDR3 is made up of 16 amino acids. The data stem from a study of blood T cells in healthy people across ages. Overall study: Researchers report that template switching captured about one barcoded beta molecule per two T cells.

Combining a sample-barcoded 5' primer with a J-beta primer mix, a second PCR ran for 7 to 11 cycles. TCRdb re-derived calls from the 5' RACE reads in MiXCR, one entry per CDR3 protein. The sample lists 950,000 to 1,200,000 distinct CDR3 sequences, 35% to 40% occurring once. Whole-study findings and limits: Roughly linearly, TCR beta diversity per million T cells fell as age increased. It was found that TCR beta diversity correlated strongly with the percentage of naive T cells. Greater diversity and more naive CD4+ cells were seen in long-lived donors than in aged donors.

Material for sequencing was blood. The clonotype comes from a man younger than 30 in good health. The chain has TRBV5-1 and TRBJ1-1; no definite D call. CDR3 amino acids: CASSGRASRRNTEAFF. CDR3 nucleotide sequence: TGCGCCAGCAGCGGACGGGCCTCCCGGAGGAACACTGAAGCTTTCTTT. Together with reference TRBV5-1 and TRBJ1-1, the CDR3 gives the full variable domain: KAGVTQTPRYLIKTRGQQVTLSCSPISGHRSVSWYQQTPGQGLQFLFEYFSETQRNKGNFPGRFSGRQFSNSRSEMNVSTLELGDSALYLCASSGRASRRNTEAFFGQGTRLTVV.